The next 27 T cell receptor beta chains were all read from a single sample in a study of T cells in Graves' hyperthyroidism and ophthalmopathy (dated by TCRdb to the late 2010s). Libraries were built with multiplex PCR. For sequencing, an Illumina HiSeq 2000 was employed. The TCR beta CDR3 regions were amplified from RNA transcripts. For the first round of RT-PCR on the TCR CDR3, the HTBI primer set was used together with the Qiagen OneStep RT-PCR kit. TCRdb reworked the public reads: Q25 trimming with fastp, MiXCR clone assembly, productive beta chains retained. Entries are consolidated by CDR3 protein sequence, retaining the most common genes and DNA. This sample comprises about 360,000 distinct CDR3 sequences, about 13% of them detected only once. The ten largest account for roughly 8.3% of the sample. Sample: blood. Receptor source: a woman aged 18-29 years with Graves' hyperthyroidism.

Points on this clonotype: Given a much more abundant clone one base away, this may be a read error. The chain links TRBV27 to TRBJ2-1; 10 nucleotides agree with TRBD2. The germline V gene has CDR1 MNHEY and CDR2 SMNVEV (reference sequence). Trimming took 0 bases from V and 10 from J; bases not matched to a gene: 12. This CDR3 is 17 amino acids long. The CDR3 nucleotides are TGTGCCAGCAGTTTATCGGTCGGACTAGCGGACCTACAAGAGCAGTTCTTC. This sequence encodes CASSLSVGLADLQEQFF.

The rearrangement links TRBV4-2 to TRBJ2-6, with TRBD2 identical over 7 bases. The CDR3 loop spans 18 amino acids. Germline CDR1 reads LGHNA; CDR2 reads YNFKEQ. Germline trimming cut 1 base from V and 1 base from J; bases unmatched to any gene: 7. CDR3 sequence: CASSQVVGGSSGANVLTF. In nucleotides, the CDR3 is TGTGCCAGCAGCCAAGTTGTCGGGGGGAGTTCTGGGGCCAACGTCCTGACTTTC.

This clonotype was counted ten times or more. This chain links TRBV3-1 with TRBJ1-1; D not resolved. Germline assignment: CDR1 LGHDT and CDR2 YNNKEL (reference sequence). This CDR3 comprises 13 residues. Trimming pared 4 bases from V and 2 bases from J, leaving 8 bases between. This chain's CDR3 is CASSRGLNTEAFF. The CDR3 bases are TGTGCCAGCAGCCGTGGGCTCAACACTGAAGCTTTCTTT.

The sample holds many counts of this clonotype. This sequence joins TRBV12-3 or TRBV12-4 and TRBJ1-1; D gene uncertain. Trimming removed 4 bases from V and 1 base from J, with 10 bases in between. This CDR3 has 14 amino acids. This CDR3 reads CASSSHDSNTEAFF. In DNA, the CDR3 is TGTGCCAGCAGTTCACACGACTCGAACACTGAAGCTTTCTTT.

This clonotype has only a few counts. The V and J genes are TRBV7-8 and TRBJ1-6; possible D gene TRBD1, 5 bases. The CDR3 totals 15 residues. V was clipped by 1 base and J by 6 bases, with 10 bases between them. CDR1 and CDR2 (germline): SGHVS, FQNEAQ. The CDR3 here is CASSLGGGGNSPLHF. As DNA, the CDR3 is TGTGCCAGCAGCTTAGGGGGGGGGGGTAATTCACCCCTCCACTTT.

This clonotype was recorded many times. The chain combines TRBV10-3 with TRBJ1-1; a weak D match, TRBD1 (5 bases). The CDR3 sequence is 15 residues long. Trimming removed 4 bases at V and 5 bases at J, with 17 bases between. Germline loops: CDR1 ENHRY, CDR2 SYGVKD. The CDR3 here is CAISAGGVEGTEAFF. The CDR3 nucleotides read TGTGCCATCAGTGCTGGGGGGGTAGAGGGGACTGAAGCTTTCTTT.

This clonotype was recorded a few times. This chain joins TRBV20-1 and TRBJ1-2; no firm D call. The V gene's germline CDR1 is DFQATT and CDR2 SNEGSKA (reference sequence). The ends were cut back, 6 bases at V and 8 bases at J, with 10 bases in the middle. There are 10 residues in the CDR3. This CDR3 is CSALSTGYTF. CDR3 in DNA: TGCAGTGCATTATCGACCGGCTACACCTTC.

V is TRBV4-1 and J is TRBJ1-3; D is ambiguous. The V end lost 3 bases, the J end lost 1 base, and 4 bases lay between the germline ends. This CDR3 comprises 13 residues. Per the germline V gene, CDR1 is MGHRA and CDR2 is YSYEKL. CDR3 amino acids: CASSQVSGNTIYF. CDR3 bases: TGCGCCAGCAGCCAGGTTTCTGGAAACACCATATATTTT.

This clonotype was counted at least ten times. The chain recombines TRBV20-1 with TRBJ1-5, with D possibly being TRBD1 (5 bases). V lost 2 bases and J lost 2, with 13 bases in between. There are 15 residues in the CDR3. In germline, CDR1 is DFQATT, CDR2 SNEGSKA (reference sequence). CDR3 nucleotide sequence: TGCAGTGCTAGATACCGAAGGGGTGGCAATCAGCCCCAGCATTTT. As protein: CSARYRRGGNQPQHF.

This clonotype was picked up one time. V usage is TRBV19 and J usage is TRBJ2-7; 7 bases are shared with TRBD1. In germline, CDR1 is LNHDA, CDR2 SQIVND (reference sequence). The CDR3 totals 15 residues. The V segment lost 6 bases and the J segment 3 bases; nucleotides outside the gene matches: 11. Written as DNA, the CDR3 is TGTGCCAGTAGAACAGGGACAGCCGCCTTCTACGAGCAGTACTTC. Its protein product is CASRTGTAAFYEQYF.

This clonotype came up many times. The chain has TRBV5-6 and TRBJ1-5; D is ambiguous. Germline CDR1 reads SGHDT; CDR2 reads YYEEEE. V gave up 3 bases and J gave up 5 bases, with 12 bases separating them. This CDR3 comprises 14 residues. CDR3 sequence: CASSSDGLDQPQHF. DNA of the CDR3: TGTGCCAGCAGCTCGGACGGACTCGATCAGCCCCAGCATTTT.

This rearrangement joins TRBV4-2 to TRBJ2-5; D remains unclear. V dropped 0 bases and J dropped 7 bases, with 15 bases sitting between them. The CDR3 extends over 15 amino acids. Per the germline V gene, CDR1 is LGHNA and CDR2 is YNFKEQ. The chain's CDR3 is CASSQDTGGPGTQYF. The CDR3 DNA reads TGTGCCAGCAGCCAAGATACGGGCGGTCCCGGGACCCAGTACTTC.

This clonotype was counted many times. The chain links TRBV2 to TRBJ1-2; D is possibly TRBD1 (5 bases). The V and J ends lost 3 bases and 8 bases respectively, with 16 bases between them. The length of the CDR3 is 14 residues. Germline CDR1 SNHLY, CDR2 FYNNEI. The CDR3 loop reads CASSDLGRERGYTF. DNA of the CDR3: TGTGCCAGCAGTGACCTGGGGCGGGAGCGGGGCTACACCTTC.

This clonotype was detected only a few times. CDR3 bases: TGTGCCAGCAGCTTAGGTCCAGGGATGGTCTCTGAAGCTTTCTTT. Translated: CASSLGPGMVSEAFF. The V call is TRBV7-9, the J call TRBJ1-1; D might be TRBD1 (5 bases). The CDR3 has 15 amino acids. CDR1 and CDR2 (germline): SEHNR, FQNEAQ (reference sequence). V lost 1 base and J 6 bases, leaving 15 bases between the germline ends. Based on the CDR3 plus reference TRBV7-9 and TRBJ1-1, the full variable domain is DTGVSQNPRHKITKRGQNVTFRCDPISEHNRLYWYRQTLGQGPEFLTYFQNEAQLEKSRLLSDRFSAERPKGSFSTLEIQRTEQGDSAMYLCASSLGPGMVSEAFFGQGTRLTVV.

This chain links TRBV19 with TRBJ2-5, with 7 bases lining up with TRBD2. With 6 bases clipped from V and 2 bases from J, the junction kept 6 bases outside the gene matches. This CDR3 is built from 14 residues. Germline assignment: CDR1 LNHDA and CDR2 SQIVND (reference sequence). CDR3 amino acids: CASSFLGLQETQYF. As DNA, the CDR3 is TGTGCCAGTAGCTTCCTGGGACTACAAGAGACCCAGTACTTC.

In regard to this clonotype: Possible read error: a much larger clone is one base away. V usage is TRBV30 and J usage is TRBJ1-2; D gene unclear. The CDR3 totals 11 residues. Germline V gene data show CDR1 as GTSNPN and CDR2 as SVGIG (reference sequence). The V end was cut by 8 bases, the J end by 2 bases, with 9 bases between. The CDR3 sequence is CARGGNYGYTF. CDR3 nucleotides: TGTGCCCGGGGAGGGAACTATGGCTACACCTTC.

This clonotype was counted at least ten times. The chain links TRBV12-3 or TRBV12-4 to TRBJ1-6; no reliable D call. Deletions cut 5 bases from V and 6 bases from J, with 11 bases between. This CDR3 has 14 amino acids. DNA of the CDR3: TGTGCCAGCAGTATGGACTTGCTTAATTCACCCCTCCACTTT. Its protein is CASSMDLLNSPLHF.

This clonotype occurred many times. The CDR3 region is CASSAGTDYNEQFF. The CDR3 DNA reads as TGCGCCAGCTCCGCCGGGACTGACTACAATGAGCAGTTCTTC. The chain combines TRBV5-1 with TRBJ2-1, with D perhaps matching TRBD2 (6 bases). The ends were cut back, 7 bases at V and 3 bases at J, with 14 bases in the middle. The CDR3 runs 14 residues. Germline assignment: CDR1 SGHRS and CDR2 YFSETQ.

This clonotype has ten or more counts. The CDR3 bases are TGTGCCAGCAGCTACTACAGAGACACCGGGGAGCTGTTTTTT. Its protein is CASSYYRDTGELFF. The gene calls are TRBV7-2 and TRBJ2-2; D is unclear. Germline CDR1 is SGHTA and CDR2 is FQGNSA. With 4 bases removed from V and 3 bases from J, the gap between germline ends came to 9 bases. This CDR3 spans 14 amino acids.

This clonotype was found many times. J is TRBJ2-5 and V is TRBV28; 10 nucleotides agree with TRBD1. The CDR3 covers 16 residues. Germline trimming cut 3 bases from V and 4 bases from J; bases unmatched to any gene: 8. Germline CDR1 is MDHEN and CDR2 is SYDVKM. CDR3 DNA sequence: TGTGCCAGCAGTTTCGACAGGGGGCAGAACGGAGAGACCCAGTACTTC. As protein: CASSFDRGQNGETQYF.

Ten or more counts support this clonotype. The chain combines TRBV3-1 with TRBJ1-2; D is unclear. The V end lost 4 bases, the J end lost 1 base, and 13 bases lay between the germline ends. The CDR3 extends over 15 amino acids. CDR1 is LGHDT, CDR2 YNNKEL, per germline (reference sequence). In nucleotides, the CDR3 is TGTGCCAGCAGCCCGGACCTTCGGATTAACTATGGCTACACCTTC. Translation: CASSPDLRINYGYTF.

This clonotype was counted at least ten times. The chain has TRBV5-6 and TRBJ2-7, with 7 bases lining up with TRBD2. J gave up 5 bases and V 0 bases, and 14 bases lay outside the gene matches. Germline CDR1 reads SGHDT; CDR2 reads YYEEEE. The CDR3 is made up of 17 amino acids. The CDR3 region has the DNA TGTGCCAGCAGCTTGGCCGAGTACACTAGCGCCCGCAACGAGCAGTACTTC. Translation gives CASSLAEYTSARNEQYF.

In its sample, this clonotype was seen a few times. The V and J genes are TRBV6-1 and TRBJ2-1; D gene uncertain. V was shortened by 5 bases and J by 16 bases, with 21 bases between the two germline ends. The V gene's germline CDR1 is MNHNS and CDR2 SASEGT. This CDR3 is 13 amino acids long. The DNA for the CDR3 is TGTGCCAGCAGTATAACAGAAAACAATGAGCGTTTCTTC. Translating it yields CASSITENNERFF.

Many counts were recorded for this clonotype. V usage is TRBV24-1 and J usage is TRBJ1-4, with D maybe TRBD1 (6 bases). The V end lost 2 bases, the J end lost 5 bases, and 14 bases lay between the germline ends. The germline gives CDR1 KGHDR, CDR2 SFDVKD. The CDR3 extends over 16 amino acids. The CDR3: CATSDSGRGANEKLFF. The CDR3 DNA follows: TGTGCCACCAGTGATTCTGGCAGGGGTGCGAATGAAAAACTGTTTTTT.

This clonotype showed up many times. The rearrangement uses TRBV7-2 and TRBJ2-7; no definite D call. V gave up 1 base and J gave up 0 bases, with 1 base separating them. CDR1 is SGHTA and CDR2 is FQGNSA in the germline V gene. The CDR3 extends over 12 amino acids. In nucleotides, the CDR3 is TGTGCCAGCAGCTTAGTCTCCTACGAGCAGTACTTC. Translation: CASSLVSYEQYF.

This clonotype was detected ten times or more. The chain couples TRBV28 to TRBJ2-7; a possible D gene is TRBD2 (6 bases). V shed 3 bases and J shed 6 bases, with 15 bases lying between them. In germline, CDR1 is MDHEN, CDR2 SYDVKM. The CDR3 contains 14 residues. The CDR3 DNA reads TGTGCCAGCAGTTTTTTTTTGCGGAGGGGCGAGCAGTACTTC. It specifies CASSFFLRRGEQYF. Looking up the rest from reference TRBV28 and TRBJ2-7 gives the full variable domain: DVKVTQSSRYLVKRTGEKVFLECVQDMDHENMFWYRQDPGLGLRLIYFSYDVKMKEKGDIPEGYSVSREKKERFSLILESASTNQTSMYLCASSFFLRRGEQYFGPGTRLTVT.

This clonotype was seen repeatedly, ten times or more. Written as DNA, the CDR3 is TGTGCCAGCAGTCCCCAAACTATAAACTATGGCTACACCTTC. Its protein is CASSPQTINYGYTF. The chain employs TRBV28 and TRBJ1-2, with D hard to call. This CDR3 spans 14 amino acids. Germline CDR1 and CDR2: MDHEN and SYDVKM. Trimming cost V 5 bases and J 2 bases, with 12 bases left between them.